This TCR beta chain was identified in a study of cytomegalovirus exposure and HLA in healthy donors. Both 60 Vbeta primers and 13 Jbeta primers went into the PCR. In the study's own analysis: Unique TCR beta chains numbered around 80 million in a later analysis, with 10 million to 14 million shared. The protocol was immunoSEQ multiplex PCR, while the TCRdb copy is restricted to in-frame clones and leaves out a portion. V and J calls plus clone size are reproduced from that table; the DNA served to infer D and trimming. This table holds roughly 190,000 clones, about four fifths found once. In the case of this clone: The target antigen is unknown.

The CDR3 runs 15 residues. Trimming left V 2 bases short and J 0 bases short, with 14 bases between. The germline gives CDR1 GTSNPN, CDR2 SVGIG (reference sequence). Regarding the study as a whole: Several of the most significant clusters were apparently associated with common viral pathogens in a later analysis. For cytomegalovirus status, the classifier reportedly gave diagnoses with high specificity and sensitivity. Earlier findings revealed that most TCR beta V segments proved productive either about 90% or about 30% of the time.

Source material: PBMCs. This clonotype was obtained from a man in his thirties or forties in good health and CMV-seropositive. This chain uses TRBV30 with TRBJ2-7; D may be TRBD1 (5 bases). CDR3 amino acids: CAWSPMGPNSYEQYF. The CDR3 DNA is TGTGCCTGGAGTCCTATGGGGCCCAACTCCTACGAGCAGTACTTC. Full variable domain (remainder filled in from reference TRBV30 and TRBJ2-7): SQTIHQWPATLVQPVGSPLSLECTVEGTSNPNLYWYRQAAGRGLQLLFYSVGIGQISSEVPQNLSASRPQDRQFILSSKKLLLSDSGFYLCAWSPMGPNSYEQYFGPGTRLTVT.